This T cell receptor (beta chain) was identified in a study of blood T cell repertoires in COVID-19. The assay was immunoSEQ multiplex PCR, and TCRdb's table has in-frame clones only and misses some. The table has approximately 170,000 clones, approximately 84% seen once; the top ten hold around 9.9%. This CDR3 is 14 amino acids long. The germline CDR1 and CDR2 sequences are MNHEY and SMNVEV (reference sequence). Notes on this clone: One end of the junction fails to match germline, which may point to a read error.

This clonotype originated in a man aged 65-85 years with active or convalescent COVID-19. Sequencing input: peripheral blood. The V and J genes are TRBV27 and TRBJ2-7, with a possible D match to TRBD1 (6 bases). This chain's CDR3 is CTTRDKPTSGEQYF. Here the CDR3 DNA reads TGCACCACTCGGGACAAACCAACGTCCGGCGAGCAGTACTTC.